The sequence of this T cell receptor beta chain was determined in a study of T cells after yellow fever vaccination. The junction had 8 bases not matched to a gene; V was cut back by 5 bases and J by 5 bases. CDR3 length: 15 amino acids. The V gene's germline CDR1 is MNHEY and CDR2 SMNVEV (reference sequence). TCRdb itself ran the 5' RACE reads through MiXCR, one entry per CDR3 protein. The sample records about 500,000 distinct CDR3 sequences, about a sixth being singletons. This TCR was recovered from a man younger than 35 who received the YFV17D yellow fever vaccine. This material consisted of PBMCs, taken around 5 days after the first yellow fever vaccination. J is TRBJ2-7 and V is TRBV27, with 11 bases aligning to TRBD2. The CDR3 region is CASSPRTSGRHEQYF. The CDR3 DNA follows: TGTGCCAGCAGTCCCCGGACTAGCGGGCGTCACGAGCAGTACTTC.